The entry below describes one T cell receptor (beta chain). Its antigen is currently not known. One base away there is no much larger clone; base qualities are not given. The data are from a study of shared clonotypes between healthy human individuals (dated by TCRdb to the early 2020s). Study-level background: Three men and two women, aged 18 to 49 years, made up the cohort. For each donor, CD4 naive and CD4 memory were each given three plates, CD8 naive was given two plates, and CD8 memory was given one plate. Per donor, leukapheresis produced somewhere between about 0.9 and 9.5 billion PBMCs. To increase sequencing depth and limit assay-specific biases, TCR repertoire library preparation and sequencing were carried out by different laboratories using diverse techniques. To estimate repertoire size and how much clonotypes are shared between individuals, the study performed deep sequencing of blood TCR repertoires from a handful of healthy adults.

Study-wide findings and limitations: Rarefaction of sorted-subset datasets indicated incomplete sequencing despite the large sequencing depth. When a few donors were compared, the shared fraction of clonotypes was about 5% for naive CD4, 3.5% to 4% for naive CD8, roughly 2.3% for memory CD4, and 0.35% to 0.4% for memory CD8. Estimated clonotype richness was generally larger for naive than for memory subsets. Compared with non-shared clonotypes, clonotypes shared by all four sorted-subset donors had higher generation probabilities. Pairwise subsampling led to the expectation that sequencing depth would affect the degree of clonotype sharing among donors. Because the study included a small number of donors, the genetic and exposure-history diversity represented was limited. Sampling was restricted to blood, and TCR repertoires in tissue are likely to differ from TCR repertoires in blood.

Using the deep immunoSEQ assay, TCR CDR3 regions were amplified from genomic DNA by multiplex PCR. Extracted genomic DNA from each cell subset was distributed evenly across all wells of several immunoSEQ 96-well plates, and each plate was treated as a replicate. For sorted subsets, each replicate PCR was loaded with approximately 0.2 ug genomic DNA, equivalent to some 31,000 T cell genomes. Purified libraries were measured with a Qubit 3.0 fluorometer, size-checked on a Bioanalyzer 2100, and measured again with the KAPA Library Quantification kit. Every immunoSEQ 96-well plate was sequenced on a dedicated single-read 150-cycle Illumina NextSeq 550 flow cell. Under the source paper's analysis protocol: The immunoSEQ output contained only junctional sequences without quality scores, so filtering could not match that applied to full-length reads. To assign V/J genes and CDR3, sequences were annotated using PyIR, a Python wrapper for IgBLAST v1.9, with IMGT germline references. Reads were removed for weak V/J assignments (E-value above 1e-6), missing CDR3, stop codons, out-of-frame junctions, or ambiguous translated residues. V3J clonotypes were defined as sequences sharing an identical inferred V gene, J gene, and CDR3 amino acid sequence. To compute the percentage overlap between repertoires, the number of shared unique clonotypes was divided by the size of the smaller repertoire. Three approaches were used to assess repertoire richness: RTK rarefaction, the Chao1 estimator, and Recon v2.1 estimates of unobserved clonotypes. For all TCRbeta clonotypes obtained by the gDNA method from a few donors, generation probabilities were computed with OLGA. Sourced from immuneACCESS, this table was stored by TCRdb with only in-frame sequences that have V and J called. A share of the clones is absent; for the studies checked, an unresolved V gene accounts for under half, and the remainder has no known explanation. That table gives V, J and clone size, and the DNA gave D and trimming. The sample profile shows some 2.1 million clones; 95% of them were found once. The ten largest clones add up to more than 0.1% of the sample.

V loses 9 bases, J loses 9 bases, and the germline ends lie 24 bases apart. In the germline V gene, CDR1 corresponds to SGHAT and CDR2 to FQNNGV. The CDR3 holds 15 amino acids from the cysteine to the phenylalanine. Only the CDR3 region is kept as DNA, spanning 45 bases read in frame from base 1. The donors were healthy, HIV-negative adults with no recently reported acute infections or vaccinations. Every donor was a Caucasian adult residing in Nashville, Tennessee, USA. Magnetic negative selection was used to enrich CD4+ T cells, after which naive cells were positively selected on CD45RA and the negative fraction became the memory subset. Blood was collected by leukapheresis, and PBMCs were isolated by Ficoll-Histopaque density gradient centrifugation and then cryopreserved in liquid nitrogen vapor phase. Analytical flow cytometry was used to check the purity and quantity of every magnetically sorted T cell population. From each sorted fraction, genomic DNA was isolated and quantified by UV absorbance on a Nanodrop 2000c.

This chain is built from TRBV11-2 and TRBJ2-1; the D gene may be TRBD1 or TRBD2, since each aligns over 5 bases. This sequence originates from a man in his late teens or twenties in good health. The sample taken for sequencing was naive CD4+ T cells sorted from blood. Per the publication, the cell subset or site label means: CD45RA+ positively selected. The DNA is TGTGCCAGTACCCAAACGGGGCAGGGATTGACTGAGCAGTTCTTC. Its protein reads: CASTQTGQGLTEQFF.